This TCR beta chain is drawn from a study of T-cell reconstitution after alpha-beta-depleted transplantation in children. Whole-study results and caveats: Alpha-beta T cells about two months after transplant reportedly derived from several hundred expanded graft clones.

Comments on this clonotype: The target antigen is unknown.

CDR1 is ENHRY, CDR2 SYGVKD, per germline. The V and J ends lost 10 bases and 3 bases respectively, with 18 bases between them. The CDR3 extends over 14 amino acids. Unique molecular identifiers featured in how the TCRbeta library was prepared. TCRdb re-derived calls from the PCR reads in MiXCR, one entry per CDR3 protein. Of about 870,000 distinct CDR3 sequences listed, roughly 16% were seen once; the top ten hold about 5%. Material: PBMCs, mostly from graft donor cells, obtained 360 days after TCRalphabeta/CD19-depleted stem cell transplant. The chain is built from TRBV10-3 and TRBJ1-1; no definite D call. This TCR came from a male patient between 5 and 17 years old who had a stem cell transplant for acute lymphoblastic leukemia, so the T cells may come from the graft donor. The CDR3 region is CATSLRLVDTEAFF. The DNA for the CDR3 is TGTGCCACCAGCTTAAGACTTGTGGACACTGAAGCTTTCTTT.